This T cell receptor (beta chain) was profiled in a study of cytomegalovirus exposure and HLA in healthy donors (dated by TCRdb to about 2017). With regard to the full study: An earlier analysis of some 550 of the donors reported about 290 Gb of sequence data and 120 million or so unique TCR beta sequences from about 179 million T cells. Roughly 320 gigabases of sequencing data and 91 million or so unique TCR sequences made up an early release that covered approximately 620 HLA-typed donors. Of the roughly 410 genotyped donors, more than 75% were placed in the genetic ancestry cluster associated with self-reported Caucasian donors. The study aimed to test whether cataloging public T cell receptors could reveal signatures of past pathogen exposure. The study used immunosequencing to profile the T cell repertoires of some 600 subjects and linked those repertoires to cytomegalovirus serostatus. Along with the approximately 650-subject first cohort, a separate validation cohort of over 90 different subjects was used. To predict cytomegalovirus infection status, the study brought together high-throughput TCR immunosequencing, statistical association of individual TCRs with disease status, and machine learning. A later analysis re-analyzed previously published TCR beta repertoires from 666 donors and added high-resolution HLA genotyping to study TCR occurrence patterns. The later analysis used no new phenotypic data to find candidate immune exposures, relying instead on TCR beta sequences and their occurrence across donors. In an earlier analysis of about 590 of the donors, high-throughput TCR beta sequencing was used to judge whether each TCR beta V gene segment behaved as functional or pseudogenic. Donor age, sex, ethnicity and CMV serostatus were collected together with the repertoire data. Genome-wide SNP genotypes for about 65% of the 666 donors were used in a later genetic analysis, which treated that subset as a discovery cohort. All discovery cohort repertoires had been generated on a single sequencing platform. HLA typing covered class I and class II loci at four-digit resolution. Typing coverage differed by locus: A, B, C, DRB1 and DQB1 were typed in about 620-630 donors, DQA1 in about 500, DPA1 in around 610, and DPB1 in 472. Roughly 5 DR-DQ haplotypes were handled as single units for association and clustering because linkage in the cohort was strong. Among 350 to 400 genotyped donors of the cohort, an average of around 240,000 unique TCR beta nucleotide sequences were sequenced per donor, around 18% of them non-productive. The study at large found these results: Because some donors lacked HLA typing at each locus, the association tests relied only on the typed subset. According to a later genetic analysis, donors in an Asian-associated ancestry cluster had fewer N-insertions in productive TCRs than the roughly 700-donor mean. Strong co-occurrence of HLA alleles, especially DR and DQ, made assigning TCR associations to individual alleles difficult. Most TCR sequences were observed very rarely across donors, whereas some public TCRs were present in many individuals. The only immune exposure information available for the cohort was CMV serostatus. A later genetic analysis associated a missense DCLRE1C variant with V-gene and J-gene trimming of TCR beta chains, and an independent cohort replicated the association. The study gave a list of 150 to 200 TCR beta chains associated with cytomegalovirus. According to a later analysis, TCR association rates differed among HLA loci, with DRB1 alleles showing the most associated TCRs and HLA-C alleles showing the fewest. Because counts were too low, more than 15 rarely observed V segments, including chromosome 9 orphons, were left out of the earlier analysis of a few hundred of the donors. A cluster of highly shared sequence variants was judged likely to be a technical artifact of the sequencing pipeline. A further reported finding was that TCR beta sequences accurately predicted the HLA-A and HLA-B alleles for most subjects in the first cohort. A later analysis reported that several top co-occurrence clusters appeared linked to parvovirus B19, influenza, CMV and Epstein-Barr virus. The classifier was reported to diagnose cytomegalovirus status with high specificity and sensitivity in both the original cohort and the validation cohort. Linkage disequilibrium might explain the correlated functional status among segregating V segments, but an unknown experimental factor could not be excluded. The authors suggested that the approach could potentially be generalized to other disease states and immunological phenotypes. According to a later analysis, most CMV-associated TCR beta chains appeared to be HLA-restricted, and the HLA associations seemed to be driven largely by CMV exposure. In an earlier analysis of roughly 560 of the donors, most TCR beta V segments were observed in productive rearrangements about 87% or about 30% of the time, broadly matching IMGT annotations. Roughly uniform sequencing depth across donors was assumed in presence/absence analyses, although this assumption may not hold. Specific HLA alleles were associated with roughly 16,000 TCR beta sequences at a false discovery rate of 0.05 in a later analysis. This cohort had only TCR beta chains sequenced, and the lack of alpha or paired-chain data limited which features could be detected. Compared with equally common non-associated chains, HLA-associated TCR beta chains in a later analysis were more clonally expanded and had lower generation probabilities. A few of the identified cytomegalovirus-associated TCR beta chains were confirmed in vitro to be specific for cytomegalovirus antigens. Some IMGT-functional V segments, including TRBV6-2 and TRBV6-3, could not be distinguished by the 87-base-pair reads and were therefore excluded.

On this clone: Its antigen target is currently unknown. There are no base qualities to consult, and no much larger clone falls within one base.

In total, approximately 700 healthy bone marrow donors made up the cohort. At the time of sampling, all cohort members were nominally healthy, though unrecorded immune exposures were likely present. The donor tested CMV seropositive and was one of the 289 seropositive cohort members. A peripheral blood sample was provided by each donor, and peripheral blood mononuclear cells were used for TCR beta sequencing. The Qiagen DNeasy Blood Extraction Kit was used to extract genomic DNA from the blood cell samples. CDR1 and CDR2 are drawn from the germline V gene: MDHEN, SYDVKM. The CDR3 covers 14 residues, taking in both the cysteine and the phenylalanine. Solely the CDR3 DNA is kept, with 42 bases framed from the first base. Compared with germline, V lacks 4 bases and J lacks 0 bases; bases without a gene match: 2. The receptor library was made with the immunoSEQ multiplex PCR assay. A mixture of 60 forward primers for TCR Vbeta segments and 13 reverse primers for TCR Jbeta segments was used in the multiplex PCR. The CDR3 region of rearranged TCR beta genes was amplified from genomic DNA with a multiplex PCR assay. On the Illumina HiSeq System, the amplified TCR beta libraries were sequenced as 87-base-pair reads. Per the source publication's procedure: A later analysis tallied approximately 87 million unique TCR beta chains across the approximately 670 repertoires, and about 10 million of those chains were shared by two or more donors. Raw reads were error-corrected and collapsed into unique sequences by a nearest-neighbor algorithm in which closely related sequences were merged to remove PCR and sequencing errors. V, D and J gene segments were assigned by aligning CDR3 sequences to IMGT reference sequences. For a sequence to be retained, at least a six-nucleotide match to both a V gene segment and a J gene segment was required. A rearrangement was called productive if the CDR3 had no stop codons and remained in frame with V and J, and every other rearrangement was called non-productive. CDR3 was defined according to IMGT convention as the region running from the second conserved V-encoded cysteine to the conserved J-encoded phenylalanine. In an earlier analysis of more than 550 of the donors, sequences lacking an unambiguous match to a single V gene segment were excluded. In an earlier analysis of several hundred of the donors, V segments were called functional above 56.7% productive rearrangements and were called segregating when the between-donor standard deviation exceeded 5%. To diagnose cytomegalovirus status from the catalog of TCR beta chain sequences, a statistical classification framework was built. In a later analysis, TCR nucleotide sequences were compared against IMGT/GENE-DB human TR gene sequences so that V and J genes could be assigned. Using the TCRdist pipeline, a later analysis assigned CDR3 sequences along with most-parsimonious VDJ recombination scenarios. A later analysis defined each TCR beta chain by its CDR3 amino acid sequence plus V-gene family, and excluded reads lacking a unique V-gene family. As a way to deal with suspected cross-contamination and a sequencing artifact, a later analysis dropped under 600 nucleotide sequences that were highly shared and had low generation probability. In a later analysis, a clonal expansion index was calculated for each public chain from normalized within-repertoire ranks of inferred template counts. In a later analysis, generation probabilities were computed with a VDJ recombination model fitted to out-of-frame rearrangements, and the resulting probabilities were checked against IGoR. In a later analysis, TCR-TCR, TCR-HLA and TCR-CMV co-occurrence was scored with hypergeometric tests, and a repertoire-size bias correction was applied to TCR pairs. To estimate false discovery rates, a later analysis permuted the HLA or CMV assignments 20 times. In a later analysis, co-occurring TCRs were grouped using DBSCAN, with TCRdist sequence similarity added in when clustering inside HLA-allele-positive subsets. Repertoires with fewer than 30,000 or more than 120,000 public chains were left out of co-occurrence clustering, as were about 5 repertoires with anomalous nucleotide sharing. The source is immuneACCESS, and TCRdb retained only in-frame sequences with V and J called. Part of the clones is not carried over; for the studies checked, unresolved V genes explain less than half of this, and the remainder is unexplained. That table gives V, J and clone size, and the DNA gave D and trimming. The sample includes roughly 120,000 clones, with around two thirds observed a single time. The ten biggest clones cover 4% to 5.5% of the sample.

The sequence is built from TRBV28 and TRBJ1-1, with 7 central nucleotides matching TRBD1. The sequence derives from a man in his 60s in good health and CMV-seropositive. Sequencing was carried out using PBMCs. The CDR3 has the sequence CASSWDRMNTEAFF. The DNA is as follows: TGTGCCAGCAGTTGGGACAGAATGAACACTGAAGCTTTCTTT.